Below, one T cell receptor beta chain is given with its context. Its antigen is undetermined. These data are taken from a study of CXCR3-negative and CXCR3-positive naive CD8 T cells. Whole-study findings and limits: CXCR3-positive naive cells carried more hydrophobic TRB CDR3s than CXCR3-negative naive cells did. Relative to memory CD8+ cells, whose diversity was much lower, both naive subsets had comparably high diversity. CXCR3-negative and CXCR3-positive naive cells shared comparable TRBV-TRBJ usage, but memory cells did not.

CD45RO-CCR7+CD27+CD95- expression identified naive CD8+ T cells. With UMI labels, 5' RACE was used to prepare the TRB cDNA libraries. TCRdb reprocessed the 5' RACE reads, with one entry per CDR3 protein and no DNA. This table holds about 150,000 distinct CDR3 sequences. The CDR3 totals 17 residues. Germline-derived CDR1 and CDR2 are LGHNA and YNFKEQ. Sequencing was done on a sample of naive CXCR3+ CD8+ T cells from blood. Regarding subset: CD45RO-CCR7+CD27+CD95- naive CD8+ T cells expressing CXCR3 (TNR3+). This chain connects TRBV4-2 to TRBJ2-1; the TCRdb D gene call, TRBD2, has no DNA to confirm it. The sequence came from a human donor in good health. Some clones in this sample may be carry-over from other donors' samples. CDR3 sequence reads: CASSRPDGLAGANEQFF.